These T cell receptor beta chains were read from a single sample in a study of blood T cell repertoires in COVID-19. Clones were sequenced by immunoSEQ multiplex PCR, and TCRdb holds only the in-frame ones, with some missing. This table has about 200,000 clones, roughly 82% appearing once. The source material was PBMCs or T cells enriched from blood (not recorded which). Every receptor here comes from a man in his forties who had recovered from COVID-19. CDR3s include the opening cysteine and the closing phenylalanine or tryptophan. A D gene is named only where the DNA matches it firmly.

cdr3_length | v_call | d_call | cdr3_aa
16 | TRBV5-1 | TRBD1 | CASSPAEGTGLNEQYF
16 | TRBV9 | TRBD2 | CASSVEGSGRQETQYF
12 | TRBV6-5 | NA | CASSKGGYEQYF
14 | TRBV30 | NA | CAWKRPGDTGELFF
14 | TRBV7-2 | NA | CASSYTPRDTEAFF
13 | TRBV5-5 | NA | CASSFVATGTQYF
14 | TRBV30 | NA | CAWSPWQGGYEQYF
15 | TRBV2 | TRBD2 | CASSRSSGRPGELFF
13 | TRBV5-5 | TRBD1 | CASSLQGNEKLFF
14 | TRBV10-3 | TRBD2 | CASSSGRGGETQYF
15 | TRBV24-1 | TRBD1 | CATSDSTGVSYEQYF
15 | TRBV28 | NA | CASSPPGRGNTEAFF
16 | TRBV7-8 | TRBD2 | CASSLAQAGGAYEQYF
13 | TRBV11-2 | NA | CASSSGLQETQYF
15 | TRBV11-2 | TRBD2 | CASSFSSGFTDTQYF
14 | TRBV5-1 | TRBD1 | CASSSQGQGQPQHF
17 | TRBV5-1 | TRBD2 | CASRSTSGRAGGETQYF
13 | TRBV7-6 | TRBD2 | CASSRGVPDTQYF
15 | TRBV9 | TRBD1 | CASSVDGQGGRGYTF
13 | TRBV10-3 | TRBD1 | CAITGTGGSPLHF
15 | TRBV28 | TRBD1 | CASSLGQGLVTEAFF
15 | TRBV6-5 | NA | CASSYGQDGNYGYTF
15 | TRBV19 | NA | CASSISPDWNYGYTF
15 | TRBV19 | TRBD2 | CASSLAGGTTDTQYF
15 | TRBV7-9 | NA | CASSWGGDGNTEAFF
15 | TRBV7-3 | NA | CASSLSGGISETQYF
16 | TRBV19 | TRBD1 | CASSTLPGQGKAGYTF
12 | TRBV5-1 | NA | CASSLQGNEQFF
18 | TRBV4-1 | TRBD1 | CASSHRGGGQGSGNTIYF
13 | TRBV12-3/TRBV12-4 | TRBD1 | CASSLQGADGYTF
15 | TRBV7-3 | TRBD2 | CASSYTSGIGDTQYF
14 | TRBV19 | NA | CASSIRTVNYGYTF
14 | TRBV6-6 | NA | CASSYRPGNSPLHF
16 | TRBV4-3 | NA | CASSQDRGTNTGELFF
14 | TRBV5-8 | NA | CASSFGVTNNEQFF
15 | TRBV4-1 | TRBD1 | CASSHSTGNDQPQHF
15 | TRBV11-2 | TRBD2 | CASSFGLAATDTQYF
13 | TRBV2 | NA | CASSEGTPGELFF
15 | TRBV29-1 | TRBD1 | CSVEGNSQGAYEQYF
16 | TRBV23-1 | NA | CASTRGGAGPISPLHF
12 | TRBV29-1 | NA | CSGGTSTDTQYF
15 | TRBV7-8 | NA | CASSLEGGGLAGLFF
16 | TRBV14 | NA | CASSQDRGTLYNEQFF
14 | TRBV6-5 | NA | CASRILDSHETQYF
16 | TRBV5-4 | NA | CASSWGGGNSGNTIYF
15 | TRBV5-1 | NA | CASSLAGEGSQPQHF
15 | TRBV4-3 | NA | CASSQELRSVGGYTF
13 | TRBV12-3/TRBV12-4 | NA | CASRPTSGNTQYF
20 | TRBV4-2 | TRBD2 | CASSQELMVAGFSGANVLTF
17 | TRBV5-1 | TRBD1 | CASTQTTGVMNTGELFF
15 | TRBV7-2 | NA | CASSWGLRADQPQHF
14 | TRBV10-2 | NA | CASSEVVSYNEQFF
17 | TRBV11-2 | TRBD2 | CASSPRRLASFYNEQFF
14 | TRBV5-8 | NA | CASSSGQKNEKLFF